The entry below describes one TCR beta chain. Its antigen remains unidentified. The data were taken from a study of cytomegalovirus exposure and HLA in healthy donors. Findings and limits, study-wide: For cytomegalovirus status, the classifier reportedly gave diagnoses with high specificity and sensitivity. Common viral pathogens seemed, in a later analysis, to connect with several of the most significant clusters. Productive status was seen about 87% or about 30% of the time for most TCR beta V segments in an earlier analysis. Other equally common chains were less clonally expanded than HLA-associated TCR beta chains, a later analysis showed.

The PCR ran on 60 Vbeta and 13 Jbeta primers. Produced via immunoSEQ multiplex PCR; TCRdb's table is partial and in-frame only. The repertoire holds 100,000 to 150,000 clones, more than 65% seen once, with 2% to 3% in the top ten. The CDR3 length is 14 residues. Trimming took 7 bases from V and 2 from J, leaving 15 bases between them. Per germline, CDR1 SGHTA and CDR2 FQGNSA. The sequencing input was PBMCs. The chain is built from TRBV7-2 and TRBJ2-7; D is possibly TRBD2 (7 bases). This TCR was sampled from a middle-aged man in good health and CMV-seronegative. CDR3 in DNA: TGTGCCAGCAACCTTGGCGGGGGCCCCTACGAGCAGTACTTC. Its protein is CASNLGGGPYEQYF.